This note documents a single T cell receptor (beta chain) sequence. What it binds is not known. This sample is drawn from a study of T cell responses to AZD1222 COVID-19 vaccine. Study results and limitations: At 160-218 and 743-854, vaccine-associated CD4 TCRs were dominant, and they spanned spike. The sample set comprised mostly white British donors with more females, and clonal diversity was possibly underestimated.

Per germline, CDR1 LNHDA and CDR2 SQIVND (reference sequence). V was clipped by 5 bases and J by 2 bases, with 16 bases between them. The length of the CDR3 is 16 residues. Sequencing was performed with immunoSEQ multiplex PCR; in TCRdb, only in-frame clones are kept and a portion is missing. Seen here are over 100,000 clones, approximately 90% observed once, and the top ten hold under 1.2%. The TCR sequence derives from an adult who received the AZD1222 COVID-19 vaccine. The gene calls are TRBV19 and TRBJ2-1; maybe TRBD2 (6 bases). Sequencing used peripheral blood, obtained 28 days after the second AZD1222 dose. The CDR3 loop is CASSSYGTLPYNEQFF. The CDR3 DNA reads as TGTGCCAGTAGTTCATACGGGACTCTTCCCTACAATGAGCAGTTCTTC.